These 15 T cell receptor beta chains originate from one sample sequenced in a study of T-cell memory formation after mild COVID-19. Using its own MiXCR run on the 5' RACE reads, TCRdb lists one record per CDR3 protein. The sample lists about 210,000 distinct CDR3 sequences, about 10% seen once, with less than 4% in the top ten. Sequencing was done on a sample of PBMCs or a T cell subset sorted from them (not recorded which). Every receptor here comes from a man younger than 35 who had mild COVID-19 (a few samples of this study predate the infection). Cell type and time point are not known.

The chain has TRBV7-2 and TRBJ1-2; D is undetermined. V was trimmed by 0 bases and J by 7 bases, leaving 3 bases between them. Germline lookup yields CDR1 SGHTA and CDR2 FQGNSA. There are 11 residues in the CDR3. CDR3 region: CASSLASGYTF. In DNA form, the CDR3 reads TGTGCCAGCAGCTTAGCCTCTGGCTACACCTTC.

This clonotype was observed a few times. The chain carries TRBV6-6 and TRBJ2-7, with 10 bases aligning to TRBD1. With V trimmed by 5 bases and J by 5 bases, 9 bases remained unmatched. The CDR3 spans 15 residues. The germline CDR1 and CDR2 sequences are MNHNY and SVGAGI (reference sequence). The CDR3 sequence: CASSPIGDRGHEQYF. The CDR3 nucleotides are TGTGCCAGCAGTCCGATAGGAGACAGGGGGCACGAGCAGTACTTC.

This clonotype appeared a few times. This chain links TRBV28 with TRBJ1-4; 7 bases fit TRBD1. V lost 4 bases, J lost 8 bases, and 7 bases stayed unmatched. This CDR3 has 14 residues. CDR1 is MDHEN, CDR2 SYDVKM, per germline. CDR3 nucleotides: TGTGCCAGCAGTTCGTCCGGGACAGTAGAAAAACTGTTTTTT. This encodes CASSSSGTVEKLFF. Variable domain in full (rest from reference TRBV28 and TRBJ1-4): DVKVTQSSRYLVKRTGEKVFLECVQDMDHENMFWYRQDPGLGLRLIYFSYDVKMKEKGDIPEGYSVSREKKERFSLILESASTNQTSMYLCASSSSGTVEKLFFGSGTQLSVL.

The sample holds many counts of this clonotype. The chain links TRBV5-1 to TRBJ1-1; 8 nucleotides match TRBD1. CDR3 length: 14 residues. The V gene end was trimmed by 4 bases and the J gene end by 11 bases; junction bases not matched to a gene: 13. Germline CDR1 reads SGHRS; CDR2 reads YFSETQ. CDR3 region: CASSVDGTGGSAFF. The CDR3 nucleotides are TGCGCCAGCAGCGTGGATGGGACAGGAGGTTCGGCTTTCTTT.

This clonotype was seen only a few times. V gene TRBV5-1 combines with J gene TRBJ2-7; the D is unclear. V lost 4 bases to trimming and J lost 4 bases, with 6 bases between them. Germline V gene data show CDR1 as SGHRS and CDR2 as YFSETQ. There are 11 residues in the CDR3. CDR3 coding DNA: TGCGCCAGCAGCCCTTCTTACGAGCAGTACGTC. This encodes CASSPSYEQYV.

This clonotype was detected only a few times. CDR3 DNA sequence: TGTGCCAGCAGTTTAGGGGAAAGCAATCAGCCCCAGCATTTT. Its translation: CASSLGESNQPQHF. This sequence joins TRBV12-3 or TRBV12-4 and TRBJ1-5; D not resolved. Trimming removed 1 base at V and 1 base at J, with 5 bases between. This CDR3 contains 14 residues.

This clonotype was found a few times. The CDR3 reads CASIGGGRTGNTEAFF. Here the CDR3 DNA reads TGTGCCAGCATCGGCGGGGGTAGGACGGGGAACACTGAAGCTTTCTTT. The V and J genes are TRBV5-5 and TRBJ1-1, with D tentatively TRBD1 (5 bases). V lost 6 bases and J 1 base, leaving 19 bases between the germline ends. Germline assignment: CDR1 SGHKS and CDR2 YYEKEE (reference sequence). The CDR3 has 16 residues. The whole variable domain, remainder taken from reference TRBV5-5 and TRBJ1-1, is DAGVTQSPTHLIKTRGQQVTLRCSPISGHKSVSWYQQVLGQGPQFIFQYYEKEERGRGNFPDRFSARQFPNYSSELNVNALLLGDSALYLCASIGGGRTGNTEAFFGQGTRLTVV.

This clonotype was counted a few times. The chain couples TRBV2 to TRBJ1-3; 8 nucleotides agree with TRBD1. V dropped 8 bases and J dropped 4; count of bases not matched to a gene: 1. Germline V CDR1 and CDR2: SNHLY, FYNNEI. This CDR3 contains 12 residues. The CDR3 DNA reads TGTGCCAGCGGGGACAGGGGAAACACCATATATTTT. Amino acids: CASGDRGNTIYF.

The chain employs TRBV20-1 and TRBJ1-3; no clear D gene. CDR1 DFQATT and CDR2 SNEGSKA come from the germline V gene (reference sequence). The CDR3 is 14 amino acids. Trimming stripped 7 bases from V and 0 bases from J, with 13 bases between. The CDR3 sequence: CSVPTQSSGNTIYF. The CDR3 bases are TGCAGTGTTCCAACGCAGAGCTCTGGAAACACCATATATTTT.

This clonotype turned up a few times. This sequence joins TRBV20-1 and TRBJ2-5, with 9 bases aligning to TRBD1. The CDR3 totals 12 residues. After removal of 8 bases from V and 5 bases from J, the junction contained 6 bases not matched to a gene. The V gene's germline CDR1 is DFQATT and CDR2 SNEGSKA (reference sequence). The CDR3 sequence: CSHTGGYETQYF. CDR3 nucleotides: TGCAGTCACACAGGGGGCTATGAGACCCAGTACTTC.

The chain links TRBV5-1 to TRBJ1-4; 9 bases match TRBD1. CDR3 length: 14 amino acids. With V trimmed by 7 bases and J by 6 bases, 7 bases remained unmatched. From germline, CDR1 is SGHRS and CDR2 YFSETQ. In DNA form, the CDR3 reads TGCGCCAGCGCCAAGGACAGGGGTGATGAAAAACTGTTTTTT. It encodes CASAKDRGDEKLFF.

This clonotype was recorded many times. The V call is TRBV7-9, the J call TRBJ2-5; D is possibly TRBD2 (6 bases). Germline V CDR1 and CDR2: SEHNR, FQNEAQ (reference sequence). The V gene lost 1 base and the J gene lost 4 bases, with 7 bases spanning the gap. The CDR3 has 13 residues. CDR3 coding DNA: TGTGCCAGCAGCTTAGGCGGGACAGAGACCCAGTACTTC. Encoded protein: CASSLGGTETQYF.

The sample holds many counts of this clonotype. The chain couples TRBV4-2 to TRBJ2-7; no firm D call. V was trimmed by 0 bases and J by 5 bases, leaving 11 bases between them. CDR1 LGHNA and CDR2 YNFKEQ come from the germline V gene. CDR3 length equals 14 residues. The CDR3 here is CASSQEVGRNEQYV. CDR3 nucleotides: TGTGCCAGCAGCCAAGAGGTAGGGCGCAACGAGCAGTACGTC.

This sequence joins TRBV20-1 and TRBJ1-6; D gene unclear. The germline CDR1 and CDR2 sequences are DFQATT and SNEGSKA (reference sequence). The CDR3 has 13 amino acids. V lost 1 base and J 10 bases, leaving 11 bases between the germline ends. The CDR3: CSARVRVWSPLHF. DNA of the CDR3: TGCAGTGCTAGAGTTAGGGTGTGGTCACCCCTCCACTTT.

This clonotype was counted a few times. The chain is built from TRBV10-3 and TRBJ2-5; 7 bases line up with TRBD2. The V gene's germline CDR1 is ENHRY and CDR2 SYGVKD. The CDR3 is 16 amino acids. V lost 3 bases to trimming and J lost 4 bases; unmatched junction nucleotides: 11. The CDR3 bases are TGTGCCATCAGTGAATCCGGGCTCGTAGCGGGAGAGACCCAGTACTTC. Protein: CAISESGLVAGETQYF.